Detailed here is one T cell receptor (beta chain). V lost 4 bases, J lost 4 bases, and 8 bases stayed unmatched. Germline CDR1 is MDHEN and CDR2 is SYDVKM. The CDR3 length is 17 residues. The data stem from a study of CD8 T cells in Susac syndrome. A quantity of about 0.5 to 1 ug RNA underwent reverse transcription using random hexamers. TCRdb reprocessed the immunoSEQ multiplex PCR reads with MiXCR, giving one entry per CDR3 protein. The sample carries 80,000 to 95,000 distinct CDR3 sequences, about 93% recorded once. The chain links TRBV28 to TRBJ2-1, with TRBD2 identical over 12 bases. The specimen sequenced was CD8+ T cells from PBMCs. The receptor comes from a human donor with Susac syndrome. The CDR3 coding sequence is TGTGCCAGCAGTTCTCGACTAGCGGGAGAAGAATACAATGAGCAGTTCTTC. Its translation: CASSSRLAGEEYNEQFF.